Sequencing of this T cell receptor (beta chain) was carried out in a study of T cells in narcolepsy. About the research overall: Donors had narcolepsy type 1 or type 2, or were healthy controls. Study-level findings and limits: Reportedly, autoreactive clonotypes were serially detected in patients' blood but not controls'. Autoreactive HCRT-specific and TRIB2-specific clonotypes were marked in same-patient CSF-versus-blood CD4+ comparisons.

V shed 6 bases and J shed 4 bases, with 13 bases lying between them. The germline V gene has CDR1 SNHLY and CDR2 FYNNEI. This CDR3 is 15 amino acids long. Here immunoSEQ multiplex PCR was the method, and the copy in TCRdb shows in-frame clones only, minus some. The sample carries around 32,000 clones, 79% recorded once. As for this clone: Its antigen remains unidentified.

The J gene is TRBJ1-6, the V gene TRBV2; no clear D. The TCR originated in a human donor with narcolepsy. The specimen was CD45RA- memory CD4+ T cells from PBMCs. CDR3: CASSDGGAYNSPLHF. CDR3 in DNA: TGTGCCAGCAGCGACGGCGGTGCTTATAATTCACCCCTCCACTTT.